This T cell receptor (beta chain) was recovered during a study of blood T cell repertoires in COVID-19 (dated by TCRdb to the early 2020s). Looking at the study overall: Samples from collaborators originated in the United States, Italy and Spain and spanned both the acute and convalescent phases of COVID-19. The prospective study material was composed of cDNA or gDNA derived from T cells, B-cell-depleted T cells, or PBMCs. The dataset comprised deeply sampled blood TCRbeta repertoires from subjects exposed to, actively infected with, or recovered from COVID-19. The samples were drawn from the first 160 participants of the ongoing ImmuneRACE study and from 950 to 1,500 subjects provided by 6 global collaborators. The repertoires were released in a freely available public database intended as a resource for research on the immune response to SARS-CoV-2. Where available, HLA class I and class II types were obtained from metadata supplied by the sample provider rather than from assay-based typing. Sample metadata almost always included a de-identified subject ID, COVID-19 status, age in years and sex. Summary of the overall study and its limitations: The quantity of clinical and demographic metadata differed by source and by participant and was supplied without curation.

Samples from volunteer blood donors who had recovered from COVID-19 were contributed by a second Seattle source. The collaborating institutions used their own protocols to collect whole blood in K2EDTA tubes. Collaborator samples were shipped for TCRbeta analysis as frozen whole blood, isolated PBMCs, or DNA extracted from either sample type. The cysteine opens and the phenylalanine closes a CDR3 of 16 amino acids. CDR3 DNA only is kept here, 48 bases in frame from base 1. A note on this clone: The clone's antigen remains unknown. Base quality data are lacking; no much larger clone is found one base away.

TCRbeta CDR3 regions were amplified from genomic DNA by means of the immunoSEQ Assay, a bias-controlled multiplex PCR. Turning to the authors' computational methods: Within the assay, amplification of reference gene primers was used to estimate how many nucleated cells each sample contained. Sequence reads were collapsed and filtered to measure the absolute abundance of every unique TCRbeta CDR3 rearrangement. For each sample, productive Simpson clonality was calculated as the square root of Simpson's diversity index across productive rearrangements. Sourced from immuneACCESS, this table was stored by TCRdb with only in-frame sequences that have V and J called. A share of the clones is absent; for the studies checked, an unresolved V gene accounts for under half, and the remainder has no known explanation. D and trimming were read from the DNA, whereas the V and J calls and clone size are those reported in that table. The sample has about 190,000 clones on record, approximately 80% of them singletons. About 13% of the sample rests with the top ten.

This clonotype was sampled from a man aged 50-60 years who had recovered from COVID-19. The chain links TRBV21-1 with TRBJ2-1; the table's D call, TRBD1, was not checked against the DNA. TRBV21-1 is termed a pseudogene. What was sequenced was peripheral blood. The CDR3 sequence is CASSIPGQGAVNEQFF. The DNA reads as follows: TGTGCCAGCAGCATACCGGGACAGGGGGCGGTCAATGAGCAGTTCTTC.